The next 30 T cell receptor beta chains were all read from a single sample in a study of post-analysis software for immune sequencing data. Findings and limits, study-wide: Comparison of patients with controls showed 4 to 6 TRBV segments more frequent in patients, TRBV5-6, TRBV5-1 and TRBV20-1 among them.

The antigens these receptors bind are not known. Tagging with unique molecular identifiers was a feature of the TCR beta cDNA libraries. TCRdb analysed the PCR reads with MiXCR anew, one entry per CDR3 protein. Altogether 800,000 to 950,000 distinct CDR3 sequences are present, 53% being singletons, with the ten largest covering about 4.5%. The sample comprised blood. These receptor sequences come from a girl aged 5-17 years with multiple sclerosis.

The chain has TRBV29-1 and TRBJ1-1; a weak D match, TRBD1 (6 bases). V was cut by 4 bases and J by 1 base, with 13 bases left in between. The CDR3 length is 14 residues. Germline values: CDR1 SQVTM, CDR2 ANQGSEA. The CDR3, as DNA: TGCAGCGTTGTGGGGGGAGGGGGGAACACTGAAGCTTTCTTT. As protein: CSVVGGGGNTEAFF.

J is TRBJ2-7 and V is TRBV4-2; possible D gene TRBD1, 5 bases. Looked up from germline, CDR1 is LGHNA and CDR2 is YNFKEQ. The V gene lost 4 bases and the J gene lost 1 base, with 11 bases spanning the gap. This CDR3 has 14 amino acids. The CDR3 DNA sequence: TGTGCCAGCAGCCTTCAGGGAAAATCCTACGAGCAGTACTTC. Translating gives CASSLQGKSYEQYF.

This clonotype has just a few counts. The chain uses TRBV20-1 and TRBJ2-7; D is unclear. Germline values: CDR1 DFQATT, CDR2 SNEGSKA (reference sequence). CDR3 size: 14 residues. Trimming left V 4 bases short and J 2 bases short, with 15 bases between. As DNA, the CDR3 is TGCAGTGCTACTTTAGGTGGGCGAGCCTACGAGCAGTACTTC. Protein: CSATLGGRAYEQYF.

This clonotype was detected only a few times. The rearrangement joins TRBV20-1 to TRBJ1-2; no reliable D call. V lost 6 bases and J 4 bases, leaving 15 bases between the germline ends. CDR3 size: 13 residues. Germline-derived CDR1 and CDR2 are DFQATT and SNEGSKA (reference sequence). The chain's CDR3 is CSARPPGAYGYTF. DNA for the CDR3: TGCAGTGCCAGACCCCCAGGCGCCTATGGCTACACCTTC.

This chain uses TRBV12-3 or TRBV12-4 with TRBJ2-7; D gene ambiguous. The CDR3 has 15 amino acids. V lost 4 bases and J 1 base, leaving 14 bases between the germline ends. The CDR3 DNA follows: TGTGCCAGCAGTTCTGGGGTACACTCGTCCTACGAGCAGTACTTC. This codes for CASSSGVHSSYEQYF.

Only a few counts were recorded for this clonotype. The CDR3 here is CASSSRASGTESGKLFF. The CDR3, as DNA: TGTGCCAGCAGCTCCAGGGCGTCCGGGACAGAAAGCGGAAAACTGTTTTTT. The chain couples TRBV11-2 to TRBJ1-4, with 7 bases matching TRBD1. The CDR3 is 17 amino acids. The V gene's germline CDR1 is SGHAT and CDR2 FQNNGV. V gave up 4 bases and J gave up 10 bases; unmatched junction bases: 18.

This clonotype was counted between two and nine times. The chain joins TRBV12-3 or TRBV12-4 to TRBJ2-3; D is possibly TRBD1 or TRBD2 (5 bases each). V gave up 0 bases and J gave up 2 bases, with 9 bases separating them. CDR3 length: 15 amino acids. CDR3 nucleotides: TGTGCCAGCAGTTTAGCGGGACCGTACACAGATACGCAGTATTTT. Amino acids: CASSLAGPYTDTQYF.

The chain is built from TRBV3-1 and TRBJ1-2; D is unclear. V lost 1 base to trimming and J lost 4 bases, with 13 bases between them. The CDR3 extends over 15 amino acids. From germline, CDR1 is LGHDT and CDR2 YNNKEL (reference sequence). DNA for the CDR3: TGTGCCAGCAGCCAAGGCCGATCTGGTAGCTATGGCTACACCTTC. Protein product: CASSQGRSGSYGYTF.

The chain has TRBV29-1 and TRBJ2-1, with TRBD2 matching 8 bases. Trimming cost V 7 bases and J 9 bases; bases outside gene matches: 11. The germline V gene encodes CDR1 SQVTM and CDR2 ANQGSEA. The CDR3 sequence is 13 residues long. The CDR3 is CSAQPGTRAEQFF. DNA of the CDR3: TGCAGCGCCCAACCTGGGACTAGGGCTGAGCAGTTCTTC.

A few counts support this clonotype. The genes are TRBV29-1 and TRBJ2-1; D is unclear. Germline CDR1 is SQVTM and CDR2 is ANQGSEA. This CDR3 spans 13 amino acids. The ends were cut back, 7 bases at V and 4 bases at J, with 14 bases in the middle. Written as DNA, the CDR3 is TGCAGCGGTGGCCCTCGCGGATACAATGAGCAGTTCTTC. It codes for CSGGPRGYNEQFF.

V gene TRBV6-2 or TRBV6-3 combines with J gene TRBJ2-7, with 7 bases lining up with TRBD1. J gave up 3 bases and V 10 bases, and 15 bases lay outside the gene matches. The germline CDR1 and CDR2 sequences are MNHEY and SVGEGT. CDR3 length equals 15 residues. The CDR3 sequence: CATKKPDRSDYEQYF. For the CDR3, the DNA is TGTGCCACCAAGAAACCGGACAGGAGCGACTACGAGCAGTACTTC.

The DNA of the CDR3 is TGCAGCGTGATAGCGGGGGGGCGTAATGAGCAGTTCTTC. It codes for CSVIAGGRNEQFF. The chain couples TRBV29-1 to TRBJ2-1; 11 nucleotides align to TRBD2. This CDR3 region has 13 residues. Germline V lookup: CDR1 SQVTM, CDR2 ANQGSEA. V shed 6 bases and J 7 bases; nucleotides not matched to a gene: 5.

The CDR3 region is CASSNDRGRPGDTQYF. Written as DNA, the CDR3 is TGTGCCAGCAGCAACGACAGGGGGCGCCCCGGAGATACGCAGTATTTT. The rearrangement joins TRBV21-1 to TRBJ2-3; the table's D gene call, TRBD1, was not cross checked with the DNA. TRBV21-1 is a pseudogene locus. This CDR3 region has 16 residues.

The V and J genes are TRBV5-1 and TRBJ2-5; D might be TRBD2 (5 bases). Between the trimmed V and J ends, which lost 0 bases and 2 bases, there was a span of 14 bases. Per the germline V gene, CDR1 is SGHRS and CDR2 is YFSETQ. The CDR3 covers 16 residues. The DNA for the CDR3 is TGCGCCAGCAGCTTGGCCCCAGCGGACCGACAAGAGACCCAGTACTTC. Encoded protein: CASSLAPADRQETQYF.

There are a few counts of this clonotype. The chain uses TRBV5-5 and TRBJ2-1; D gene unclear. CDR1 is SGHKS, CDR2 YYEKEE, per germline (reference sequence). This CDR3 region has 17 residues. V was clipped by 3 bases and J by 0 bases, with 16 bases between them. In DNA, the CDR3 is TGTGCCAGCAGCTGGGCCCGGGCCTCGAGCTCCTACAATGAGCAGTTCTTC. Amino acid sequence: CASSWARASSSYNEQFF.

This chain uses TRBV6-2 or TRBV6-3 with TRBJ1-5, with D uncertain. The V gene's germline CDR1 is MNHEY and CDR2 SVGEGT. The CDR3 consists of 19 residues. Trimming took off 4 bases at V and 0 bases at J, with 22 bases between the two ends. The CDR3 protein is CASSSLFPSGRHSNQPQHF. The CDR3 DNA is TGTGCCAGCAGTTCCCTCTTTCCGAGCGGTAGACATAGCAATCAGCCCCAGCATTTT.

The chain employs TRBV10-3 and TRBJ2-5; 7 bases line up with TRBD2. TRBJ2-7 explains the end of the DNA better; the J call may be wrong. This CDR3 region has 17 residues. The V gene's germline CDR1 is ENHRY and CDR2 SYGVKD. CDR3 DNA: TGTGCCATCAGTGCGGGGGGTGGGCGGACCCGTGGGTACGAGCAGTACTTC. This encodes CAISAGGGRTRGYEQYF.

V and J are TRBV6-6 and TRBJ1-2, with TRBD1 matching over 7 bases. Per germline, CDR1 MNHNY and CDR2 SVGAGI (reference sequence). The junction had 12 bases not matched to a gene; V was cut back by 7 bases and J by 4 bases. The CDR3 extends over 15 amino acids. CDR3 nucleotides: TGTGCCAGCATCCTAACAGGGGACTCCGGCTATGGCTACACCTTC. It is translated as CASILTGDSGYGYTF.

This chain joins TRBV5-1 and TRBJ1-2; D remains unclear. Between the trimmed V and J ends, which lost 0 bases and 8 bases, there was a span of 11 bases. The length of the CDR3 is 13 residues. CDR1 is SGHRS and CDR2 is YFSETQ in the germline V gene. The CDR3 region is CASSLGGVLGYTF. The CDR3 nucleotides are TGCGCCAGCAGCTTGGGGGGTGTTTTGGGCTACACCTTC.

This rearrangement joins TRBV15 to TRBJ2-7; 9 bases are a match to TRBD1. CDR3 length: 15 amino acids. V lost 3 bases, J lost 2 bases, and 5 bases stayed unmatched. Germline V lookup: CDR1 LNHNV, CDR2 YYDKDF (reference sequence). In DNA, the CDR3 is TGTGCCACCAGCAGGGGAGGGACAGGGACCTACGAGCAGTACTTC. Amino acid sequence: CATSRGGTGTYEQYF.

V gene TRBV29-1 combines with J gene TRBJ2-1; 10 nucleotides line up with TRBD2. Germline CDR1 is SQVTM and CDR2 is ANQGSEA. V was pared by 6 bases and J by 8 bases, with 10 bases of the junction left unmatched. This CDR3 has 14 amino acids. The CDR3 spells CSVRSGRALYEQFF. CDR3 bases: TGCAGCGTCCGAAGCGGGAGGGCCCTCTATGAGCAGTTCTTC.

Only a few counts were recorded for this clonotype. J is TRBJ2-6 and V is TRBV7-9; D tentatively fits TRBD1 or TRBD2 (5 bases each). The CDR3 is 18 amino acids. Deletions cut 3 bases from V and 0 bases from J, with 15 bases between. Germline values: CDR1 SEHNR, CDR2 FQNEAQ (reference sequence). The CDR3 is CASSFGARGPSGANVLTF. The CDR3, as DNA: TGTGCCAGCAGCTTCGGGGCTCGGGGCCCCTCTGGGGCCAACGTCCTGACTTTC.

This rearrangement joins TRBV20-1 to TRBJ1-5, with D uncertain. There are 15 residues in the CDR3. CDR1 is DFQATT and CDR2 is SNEGSKA in the germline V gene (reference sequence). V was shortened by 6 bases and J by 2 bases, with 17 bases between the two germline ends. The CDR3: CSAYASGKGNQPQHF. The CDR3 DNA reads as TGCAGTGCCTACGCCTCGGGGAAGGGCAATCAGCCCCAGCATTTT.

J is TRBJ2-4 and V is TRBV10-2, with TRBD1 as a possible D gene (5 bases). V lost 11 bases to trimming and J lost 15 bases, with 20 bases between them. Germline V CDR1 and CDR2: WSHSY, SAAADI. The CDR3 length is 11 residues. The CDR3 sequence is CASSTSRVMYF. The CDR3 nucleotides are TGCGCCTCGAGCACATCCAGGGTTATGTACTTC.

The chain recombines TRBV5-1 with TRBJ2-3; 7 bases are shared with TRBD1. This CDR3 comprises 15 residues. CDR1 is SGHRS and CDR2 is YFSETQ in the germline V gene. The V gene end was trimmed by 2 bases and the J gene end by 3 bases; junction bases not matched to a gene: 6. CDR3 sequence: CASSFTGVLTDTQYF. DNA for the CDR3: TGCGCCAGCAGCTTCACAGGGGTCCTTACAGATACGCAGTATTTT.

The table lists this clonotype with many counts. V and J are TRBV12-3 or TRBV12-4 and TRBJ2-3, with 7 nucleotides matching TRBD2. This CDR3 region has 13 residues. Trimming at V came to 4 bases and at J to 3 bases, leaving 1 base not matched to a gene. CDR3 region: CASSSGRTDTQYF. Here the CDR3 DNA reads TGTGCCAGCAGTTCCGGGAGGACAGATACGCAGTATTTT.

V and J are TRBV12-3 or TRBV12-4 and TRBJ2-7; the D is unclear. This CDR3 is built from 12 residues. Trimming took off 6 bases at V and 7 bases at J, with 13 bases between the two ends. The CDR3 DNA reads TGTGCCAGCAGGACCCATATCGGGGAGCAGTACTTC. Encoded protein: CASRTHIGEQYF.

The chain couples TRBV12-3 or TRBV12-4 to TRBJ2-1; possibly TRBD2 for D (5 bases). The CDR3 loop spans 15 amino acids. Deletions cut 2 bases from V and 5 bases from J, with 13 bases between. Here the CDR3 DNA reads TGTGCCAGCAGTTTAATCCAGAGAGGGCACAATGAGCAGTTCTTC. It specifies CASSLIQRGHNEQFF.

The CDR3 loop reads CASSVGGRDYNEQFF. The CDR3 DNA sequence: TGTGCCAGCAGCGTAGGTGGGAGGGACTACAATGAGCAGTTCTTC. V gene TRBV9 combines with J gene TRBJ2-1; 7 nucleotides align to TRBD2. The CDR3 loop spans 15 amino acids. V gave up 0 bases and J gave up 3 bases; unmatched junction bases: 3. Germline CDR1 is SGDLS and CDR2 is YYNGEE.

This clonotype has a handful of counts. The chain joins TRBV28 to TRBJ1-2; 9 bases align to TRBD1. J gave up 5 bases and V 6 bases, and 7 bases lay outside the gene matches. CDR3 length: 14 residues. Germline V gene data show CDR1 as MDHEN and CDR2 as SYDVKM. The chain's CDR3 is CASRYYGTGYGYTF. The CDR3 coding sequence is TGTGCCAGCAGATATTACGGGACAGGGTATGGCTACACCTTC.